The next 3 T cell receptor beta chains were all read from a single sample in a study of blood T cell repertoires in COVID-19. Produced via immunoSEQ multiplex PCR; TCRdb's table is partial and in-frame only. Among tens of thousands of clones listed, around 90% were seen once. The sample consisted of peripheral blood. The receptors here all came from a man in his fifties with active COVID-19.

The chain couples TRBV6-5 to TRBJ2-2, with D possibly matching TRBD2 (7 bases). Between the trimmed V and J ends, which lost 5 bases and 4 bases, there was a span of 11 bases. The CDR3 spans 14 residues. CDR1 and CDR2 (germline): MNHEY, SVGAGI. This CDR3 reads CASSNGGPTGELFF. The CDR3 bases are TGTGCCAGCAGTAACGGGGGGCCCACCGGGGAGCTGTTTTTT.

The V gene is TRBV28, the J gene TRBJ1-5; D gene unclear. Germline V gives CDR1 MDHEN, CDR2 SYDVKM. This CDR3 contains 11 residues. The V and J ends lost 6 bases and 5 bases respectively, with 5 bases between them. The CDR3 nucleotides read TGTGCCAGCAGCTCGGATCAGCCCCAGCATTTT. The encoded protein is CASSSDQPQHF. Full variable domain (missing parts from reference TRBV28 and TRBJ1-5): DVKVTQSSRYLVKRTGEKVFLECVQDMDHENMFWYRQDPGLGLRLIYFSYDVKMKEKGDIPEGYSVSREKKERFSLILESASTNQTSMYLCASSSDQPQHFGDGTRLSIL.

The rearrangement joins TRBV5-6 to TRBJ2-7, with 7 bases lining up with TRBD2. J gave up 5 bases and V 6 bases, and 11 bases lay outside the gene matches. The CDR3 is made up of 14 amino acids. The germline gives CDR1 SGHDT, CDR2 YYEEEE. Here the CDR3 DNA reads TGTGCCAGCAACCCAATAGGGAGGGGAGACGAGCAGTACTTC. It encodes CASNPIGRGDEQYF.